This entry features one T cell receptor beta chain sequence. In its sample, this clonotype was seen many times. The clone's antigen remains unknown. Within one base of it there is no much larger clone, and no base qualities were kept. The data derive from a study of neurological immune-mediated disorders (dated by TCRdb to the late 2010s). The study in broad terms: Peripheral blood TCR-beta repertoires from HTLV-I-associated myelopathy (HAM/TSP) patients, multiple sclerosis patients and healthy controls were compared by UMI-based sequencing. The approximately 96 TCR-beta libraries covered PBMC samples along with longitudinal samples, technical triplicates, and paired sorted CD4+ and CD8+ T-cell subsets. Of the roughly 71 subjects in the cohort, some 14 were HAM/TSP patients, around 35 were multiple sclerosis patients, and some 20 were healthy controls.

For sorted-subset TCR libraries, some 1 million sorted CD4+ or CD8+ T cells were used. Peripheral blood was subjected to Ficoll-Hypaque density gradient centrifugation to isolate PBMCs, which were then cryopreserved in liquid nitrogen. Paired sorted CD4+ and CD8+ subsets came from healthy controls, HAM/TSP patients and MS patients. cDNA synthesis used template-switch 5'RACE with a primer carrying a 10-nucleotide random unique molecular identifier tagging each TCR transcript. Every sequencing run yielded over 170 million TCR-beta sequences covering 15-18 subjects. Total RNA was extracted with the RNeasy kit. The KAPA Real-time Library Amplification kit was used to amplify TCR-beta VDJ regions with primers for the TCR constant region and the 5'RACE anchor. Sample indexes and Illumina adaptors were added in a first PCR, after which library yield was increased in a second PCR. After purification with Ampure beads, the TCR product of roughly 650 bp was size-selected on a 2% E-gel SizeSelection system. Before pooling, library quality was checked on a Bioanalyzer, concentration was measured with Qubit, and libraries were quantified with the Kapa Library Quantification kit. Libraries were sequenced paired-end 2 x 150 bp on an Illumina HiSeq 2500. To increase sequence diversity, roughly 24-31% phiX was spiked into each library pool. The authors' analysis ran thus. Quality-filtered reads were processed with the UMI-based MiGEC pipeline, and over 75% of raw TCR sequences were removed by the MiGEC pipeline during error correction. IMGT germline references were used for aligning VDJ genes, and each clonotype was defined as a unique CDR3 amino acid sequence together with its V-J genes. VDJtools evaluated clonal expansion, Shannon diversity and CDR3 relatedness (CalcPairwiseDistances, ClusterSamples); CLCbio workbench built phylogenetic trees. A clone was classed as expanded if it had 8 or more unique UMIs, a cutoff based on coefficient-of-variation modelling across technical triplicates. TCRdb handled the public reads itself, with Q25 trimming in fastp and clone calling in MiXCR, and kept productive beta chains. CDR3 protein sequences are deduplicated, and each keeps its most common genes and DNA. The V and J calls here are based on TCRdb, not the publication. The sample table contains some 30,000 distinct CDR3 sequences; only one count was recorded for 20% to 25% of them. Of the sample, less than 35% is held by the ten largest clones.

Trimming takes 5 bases from V and 4 bases from J, and the germline ends sit 20 bases apart. CDR1 MGHDK and CDR2 SYGVNS are derived from the germline V gene. The CDR3 measures 16 amino acids from cysteine to phenylalanine. Here the CDR3 DNA is all that survives: 48 bases in frame from base 1. The paper as a whole reports these results and caveats: TCR clonal expansion was highest in HAM/TSP patients and lowest in MS patients, with MS patients falling below even healthy controls. No identical CDR3 amino acid sequences were found to be shared among expanded clones across subjects, suggesting that TCR-beta repertoires were private in all groups.

The sequence links TRBV25-1 to TRBJ1-2; the D gene cannot be named for sure. Sample: CD4+ T cells from blood. The sequence derives from a man aged 45-65 years with HTLV-1-associated myelopathy (HAM/TSP). The CDR3 reads CASSPSDGTLLYGYTF. The DNA reads TGTGCCAGCAGTCCCTCGGACGGAACGTTACTCTATGGCTACACCTTC.